This TCR beta chain appears in the sequencing data of a study of CD8 T cells in cerebrospinal fluid in Alzheimer's disease. TCRdb reanalyzed the 10x single-cell sequencing reads, giving one entry per CDR3 protein sequence and no DNA. The specimen's table records about 860 distinct CDR3 sequences. By frequency, this clonotype registers medium-sized (0.01 to 0.1%). Its matching antigen is unknown. General study points: Versus healthy subjects, Alzheimer's patients more often had clones of at least 3%. EBV-specific clones showed no enrichment in Alzheimer's patients and were not the top expanded clones. The authors cautioned that cerebrospinal fluid EBV-specific TCRs do not prove EBV causes Alzheimer's.

This CDR3 comprises 13 residues. Germline V gene lookup returns CDR1 LGHNA and CDR2 YNFKEQ. Sequencing was done on a sample of cerebrospinal fluid. This receptor was taken from a human donor with Parkinson's disease. The chain combines TRBV4-2 with TRBJ1-5. CDR3 residues: CASSQDVGQPQHF.